This record looks at one T cell receptor beta chain sequence and its context. These data come from a study of blood T cell repertoires in COVID-19. TCRdb's copy holds only in-frame clones and misses some; the assay was immunoSEQ multiplex PCR. There are a few hundred thousand clones in the sample; nearly 85% occur only once, and around 1.3% lies in the top ten. This sequence was found in a woman in her twenties or thirties with COVID-19, enrolled during active disease. What was sequenced was peripheral blood.

The CDR3 reads CASSLAVSGSYEQYF. The CDR3 region has the DNA TGCGCCAGCAGCTTGGCGGTTAGCGGCTCCTACGAGCAGTACTTC. The chain couples TRBV5-1 to TRBJ2-7; D is possibly TRBD2 (6 bases). The V end was cut by 0 bases, the J end by 0 bases, with 10 bases between. The CDR3 spans 15 residues. Germline CDR1 and CDR2: SGHRS and YFSETQ.